Listed here are 28 T cell receptor beta chains from one sample, sequenced in a study of blood T cell repertoires in COVID-19. The protocol was immunoSEQ multiplex PCR, while the TCRdb copy is restricted to in-frame clones and leaves out a portion. Of about 34,000 clones in the sample, roughly 90% were seen once. The sequencing sample was made of peripheral blood. These receptors came from a man between 60 and 70 years old with active or convalescent COVID-19.

This sequence joins TRBV18 and TRBJ1-3, with D unresolved. This CDR3 is built from 14 residues. With 3 bases removed from V and 3 bases from J, the gap between germline ends came to 9 bases. Germline V gene data show CDR1 as KGHSH and CDR2 as LQKENI. CDR3 residues: CASSPGGGGNTIYF. DNA for the CDR3: TGTGCCAGCTCACCGGGAGGCGGTGGAAACACCATATATTTT.

The chain links TRBV20-1 to TRBJ1-2; D possibly corresponds to TRBD1 (6 bases). Germline V gene sequence: CDR1 DFQATT, CDR2 SNEGSKA (reference sequence). The germline V and J ends were trimmed by 3 bases and 6 bases, with 14 bases remaining between them. This CDR3 contains 13 residues. CDR3 nucleotides: TGCAGTGCTAGTCAGGGGACGGCTAATGGCTACACCTTC. As protein: CSASQGTANGYTF.

The chain recombines TRBV9 with TRBJ2-2, with a possible D match to TRBD2 (6 bases). CDR1 is SGDLS and CDR2 is YYNGEE in the germline V gene. The germline V and J ends were trimmed by 6 bases and 6 bases, with 12 bases remaining between them. CDR3 length: 13 amino acids. CDR3 in DNA: TGTGCCAGCAACTTGGGGGGAGCCGGGGAGCTGTTTTTT. Protein product: CASNLGGAGELFF.

The V and J genes are TRBV10-3 and TRBJ1-1; TRBD1 is a possible D gene (6 bases). Trimming pared 2 bases from V and 12 bases from J, leaving 16 bases between. This CDR3 has 13 residues. Germline V gives CDR1 ENHRY, CDR2 SYGVKD. The CDR3 loop is CAISEPLTGLTFF. The CDR3 DNA is TGTGCCATCAGTGAGCCCCTCACAGGGTTGACTTTCTTT.

The chain couples TRBV19 to TRBJ2-1; D tentatively fits TRBD1 or TRBD2 (11 bases each). Trimming pared 4 bases from V and 0 bases from J, leaving 25 bases between. Germline V CDR1 and CDR2: LNHDA, SQIVND (reference sequence). This CDR3 comprises 20 residues. This CDR3 is CASSSGTGGTSGLSYNEQFF. The CDR3, as DNA: TGTGCCAGTAGTAGTGGGACAGGGGGGACTAGCGGACTCTCCTACAATGAGCAGTTCTTC.

V is TRBV27 and J is TRBJ2-1; 7 nucleotides line up with TRBD2. The germline V gene encodes CDR1 MNHEY and CDR2 SMNVEV (reference sequence). The V and J ends lost 5 bases and 4 bases, in that order; junction bases with no gene match: 5. The CDR3 extends over 14 amino acids. Written as DNA, the CDR3 is TGTGCCAGCAGTGGGTGGGAGGGATACAATGAGCAGTTCTTC. It yields the protein CASSGWEGYNEQFF.

Comment on this clone: At the DNA level, this CDR3 is encoded by other sequences in the same sample as well. This chain uses TRBV11-2 with TRBJ1-1; 8 bases line up with TRBD1. V gave up 3 bases and J gave up 1 base; unmatched junction bases: 1. Germline CDR1 SGHAT, CDR2 FQNNGV. The CDR3 is 14 residues long. The CDR3 coding sequence is TGTGCCAGCAGCTTGACAGGGGCGAACACTGAAGCTTTCTTT. This sequence encodes CASSLTGANTEAFF.

The chain couples TRBV5-6 to TRBJ1-4; 8 bases match TRBD1. The CDR3 spans 16 residues. V was clipped by 2 bases and J by 0 bases; unmatched bases: 3. CDR1 and CDR2 from the germline V gene are SGHDT and YYEEEE. The CDR3 loop is CASSFPGQATNEKLFF. Written as DNA, the CDR3 is TGTGCCAGCAGCTTTCCGGGACAGGCAACTAATGAAAAACTGTTTTTT.

This clone was recorded at least ten times. This chain joins TRBV5-1 and TRBJ2-7, with 7 positions matching TRBD1. The CDR3 contains 12 residues. Germline trimming cut 7 bases from V and 4 bases from J; bases unmatched to any gene: 5. Germline V gene sequence: CDR1 SGHRS, CDR2 YFSETQ. This chain's CDR3 is CASGVQGYEQYF. The CDR3 bases are TGCGCCAGCGGAGTACAGGGGTACGAGCAGTACTTC.

The rearrangement joins TRBV11-3 to TRBJ1-1, with D unresolved. The CDR3 runs to 13 residues. In germline, CDR1 is SGHNT, CDR2 YENEEA. Trimming took 3 bases from V and 8 from J, leaving 13 bases between them. In DNA form, the CDR3 reads TGTGCCAGCAGCTTGGATAGCCGCAGCGAAGCTTTCTTT. Translating gives CASSLDSRSEAFF.

The CDR3 spells CASRRRETGTGGYTF. CDR3 coding DNA: TGTGCCAGCAGAAGAAGAGAAACAGGGACGGGGGGCTACACCTTC. The V gene is TRBV6-5, the J gene TRBJ1-2; a weak D match, TRBD1 (6 bases). CDR1 MNHEY and CDR2 SVGAGI come from the germline V gene. V was pared by 6 bases and J by 8 bases, with 22 bases between. The CDR3 runs to 15 residues.

This chain joins TRBV3-1 (or the pseudogene TRBV3-2) and TRBJ2-3; TRBD2 aligns across 12 bases. The CDR3 sequence is 16 residues long. Germline trimming cut 0 bases from V and 7 bases from J; bases unmatched to any gene: 5. Looked up from germline, CDR1 is LGHDT and CDR2 is YNNKEL (reference sequence). CDR3 DNA sequence: TGTGCCAGCAGCCAAGAAACTAGCGGGGGGTCACATACGCAGTATTTT. Its protein is CASSQETSGGSHTQYF.

The rearrangement joins TRBV5-1 to TRBJ2-7; D unclear. V was shortened by 2 bases and J by 0 bases, with 6 bases between the two germline ends. Germline-derived CDR1 and CDR2 are SGHRS and YFSETQ. This CDR3 comprises 13 residues. The DNA for the CDR3 is TGCGCCAGCAGCTTTGGCAGCTCCTACGAGCAGTACTTC. Residues: CASSFGSSYEQYF.

This chain connects TRBV6-5 to TRBJ1-1; 9 nucleotides line up with TRBD1. Looked up from germline, CDR1 is MNHEY and CDR2 is SVGAGI. V shed 6 bases and J 0 bases; nucleotides not matched to a gene: 5. The CDR3 contains 15 residues. The CDR3 region has the DNA TGTGCCAGCAGACCCACAGGGGGCCTGAACACTGAAGCTTTCTTT. It codes for CASRPTGGLNTEAFF.

The chain is built from TRBV7-2 and TRBJ2-7; 11 nucleotides match TRBD2. The CDR3 extends over 17 amino acids. V shed 2 bases, J shed 2 bases, and the junction held 8 bases outside the gene matches. CDR1 SGHTA and CDR2 FQGNSA come from the germline V gene. The CDR3 region has the DNA TGTGCCAGCAGCTTACTATCTAGCGGGAGGTCTCCCTACGAGCAGTACTTC. Translation: CASSLLSSGRSPYEQYF. The entire variable domain, with the rest obtained from reference TRBV7-2 and TRBJ2-7, is as follows: GAGVSQSPSNKVTEKGKDVELRCDPISGHTALYWYRQSLGQGLEFLIYFQGNSAPDKSGLPSDRFSAERTGGSVSTLTIQRTQQEDSAVYLCASSLLSSGRSPYEQYFGPGTRLTVT.

The chain joins TRBV5-1 to TRBJ2-5; 11 bases agree with TRBD2. CDR1 and CDR2 from the germline V gene are SGHRS and YFSETQ. This CDR3 is 16 amino acids long. With 4 bases clipped from V and 3 bases from J, the junction kept 8 bases outside the gene matches. As DNA, the CDR3 is TGCGCCAGCAGCATAAATAGCGGGGGGGCCGAAGAGACCCAGTACTTC. Protein: CASSINSGGAEETQYF.

V gene TRBV18 combines with J gene TRBJ1-5, with D unresolved. Germline lookup yields CDR1 KGHSH and CDR2 LQKENI. This CDR3 is built from 14 residues. Trimming took off 3 bases at V and 5 bases at J, with 11 bases between the two ends. The CDR3 reads CASSPIYGDQPQHF. In DNA, the CDR3 is TGTGCCAGCTCACCGATATACGGGGATCAGCCCCAGCATTTT. The full variable domain, with the rest looked up from reference TRBV18 and TRBJ1-5, is NAGVMQNPRHLVRRRGQEARLRCSPMKGHSHVYWYRQLPEEGLKFMVYLQKENIIDESGMPKERFSAEFPKEGPSILRIQQVVRGDSAAYFCASSPIYGDQPQHFGDGTRLSIL.

As regards this clone: At one end, the junction sequence differs from germline, possibly due to a read error. This chain uses TRBV7-9 with TRBJ1-1; D is uncertain. The CDR3 consists of 14 residues. CDR1 is SEHNR and CDR2 is FQNEAQ in the germline V gene (reference sequence). The CDR3 DNA sequence: TGTGCCAGCAGCCCCCCGGACTCGTTCGCTGAAACTTTCTTT. Translated, it gives CASSPPDSFAETFF.

This clone was observed a handful of times. The chain has TRBV7-9 and TRBJ2-1, with 11 bases matching TRBD1. V shed 5 bases, J shed 6 bases, and the junction held 12 bases outside the gene matches. Germline CDR1 SEHNR, CDR2 FQNEAQ (reference sequence). CDR3 length: 17 residues. CDR3 loop: CASSPPGTGGWGNEQFF. As DNA, the CDR3 is TGTGCCAGCAGCCCTCCCGGGACAGGGGGATGGGGCAATGAGCAGTTCTTC.

This sequence joins TRBV7-9 and TRBJ1-4, with 9 bases that match TRBD1. The CDR3 covers 17 residues. V lost 1 base, J lost 7 bases, and 10 bases stayed unmatched. The germline V gene has CDR1 SEHNR and CDR2 FQNEAQ (reference sequence). CDR3 sequence reads: CASSLGPTGGKGEKLFF. The CDR3 DNA is TGTGCCAGCAGCTTAGGCCCCACAGGGGGCAAGGGTGAAAAACTGTTTTTT. The full variable domain, completed using reference TRBV7-9 and TRBJ1-4, is DTGVSQNPRHKITKRGQNVTFRCDPISEHNRLYWYRQTLGQGPEFLTYFQNEAQLEKSRLLSDRFSAERPKGSFSTLEIQRTEQGDSAMYLCASSLGPTGGKGEKLFFGSGTQLSVL.

The rearrangement joins TRBV5-6 to TRBJ1-5; possibly TRBD1 for D (6 bases). CDR1 and CDR2 (germline): SGHDT, YYEEEE. The CDR3 is made up of 15 amino acids. V dropped 0 bases and J dropped 7 bases, with 14 bases sitting between them. The CDR3 here is CASSLGVGARQPQHF. DNA of the CDR3: TGTGCCAGCAGCTTGGGTGTGGGGGCGAGGCAGCCCCAGCATTTT. Full variable domain (missing parts from reference TRBV5-6 and TRBJ1-5): DAGVTQSPTHLIKTRGQQVTLRCSPKSGHDTVSWYQQALGQGPQFIFQYYEEEERQRGNFPDRFSGHQFPNYSSELNVNALLLGDSALYLCASSLGVGARQPQHFGDGTRLSIL.

The DNA of the CDR3 is TGTGCCAGCAGTTTATCCCCGGACACGGTAAATGAAAAACTGTTTTTT. Translating gives CASSLSPDTVNEKLFF. The V call is TRBV27, the J call TRBJ1-4; the D gene is possibly TRBD1 (5 bases). This CDR3 is 16 amino acids long. V was pared by 0 bases and J by 5 bases, with 13 bases between. Germline lookup yields CDR1 MNHEY and CDR2 SMNVEV (reference sequence).

V gene TRBV3-1 (or the pseudogene TRBV3-2) combines with J gene TRBJ2-5, with TRBD2 matching over 11 bases. Germline-derived CDR1 and CDR2 are LGHDT and YNNKEL (reference sequence). The CDR3 sequence is 15 residues long. With V trimmed by 4 bases and J by 2 bases, 3 bases remained unmatched. Here the CDR3 reads CASSRSGGAQETQYF. The CDR3 DNA reads TGTGCCAGCAGCCGTAGCGGGGGGGCGCAAGAGACCCAGTACTTC.

The DNA of the CDR3 is TGTGCCAGCAGCCAAACCAAGGGGAACCCTGGCTACACCTTC. This codes for CASSQTKGNPGYTF. The chain has TRBV3-1 (or the pseudogene TRBV3-2) and TRBJ1-2; possible D gene TRBD1, 5 bases. CDR3 length equals 14 residues. Germline CDR1 is LGHDT and CDR2 is YNNKEL (reference sequence). Trimming stripped 2 bases from V and 7 bases from J, with 14 bases between.

The chain is built from TRBV19 and TRBJ2-6; maybe TRBD2 (7 bases). V was trimmed by 1 base and J by 4 bases, leaving 14 bases between them. The length of the CDR3 is 17 residues. Germline CDR1 reads LNHDA; CDR2 reads SQIVND (reference sequence). The CDR3 loop is CASSIGRGARGANVLTF. The CDR3 region has the DNA TGTGCCAGTAGTATAGGTCGGGGGGCGAGAGGGGCCAACGTCCTGACTTTC.

Only a few counts were recorded for this clone. V and J are TRBV27 and TRBJ2-7; D might be TRBD2 (5 bases). This CDR3 is 16 amino acids long. V lost 5 bases and J 7 bases, leaving 24 bases between the germline ends. Per germline, CDR1 MNHEY and CDR2 SMNVEV (reference sequence). DNA of the CDR3: TGTGCCAGCAGTCCGTTGGACGGGAATTCCTTGCGGGAGCAGTACTTC. This gives the protein CASSPLDGNSLREQYF.

The V gene is TRBV7-9, the J gene TRBJ1-2, with no clear D. Germline V gene sequence: CDR1 SEHNR, CDR2 FQNEAQ (reference sequence). The germline V and J ends were trimmed by 3 bases and 7 bases, with 9 bases remaining between them. The CDR3 consists of 12 residues. CDR3 coding DNA: TGTGCCAGCAGCTTGTCCTCCTCTGGCTACACCTTC. Translation: CASSLSSSGYTF.

This chain joins TRBV6-5 and TRBJ2-1; 10 nucleotides agree with TRBD1. Losses at the gene ends were 7 bases for V and 8 bases for J; bases not matched to a gene: 11. The CDR3 has 15 residues. Germline V lookup: CDR1 MNHEY, CDR2 SVGAGI. The CDR3 spells CASILVGQGSHEQFF. The CDR3, as DNA: TGTGCCAGCATCTTAGTGGGACAGGGGAGTCATGAGCAGTTCTTC.